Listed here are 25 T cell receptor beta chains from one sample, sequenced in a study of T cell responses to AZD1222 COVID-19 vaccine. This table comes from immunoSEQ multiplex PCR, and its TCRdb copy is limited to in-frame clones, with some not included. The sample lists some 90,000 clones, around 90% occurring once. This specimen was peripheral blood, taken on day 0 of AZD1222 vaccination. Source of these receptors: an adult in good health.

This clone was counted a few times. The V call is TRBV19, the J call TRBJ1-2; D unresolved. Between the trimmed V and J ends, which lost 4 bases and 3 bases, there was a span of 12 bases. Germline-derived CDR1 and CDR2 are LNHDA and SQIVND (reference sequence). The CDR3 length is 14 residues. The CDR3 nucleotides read TGTGCCAGTAGTAGAGACCGGTTGGACTATGGCTACACCTTC. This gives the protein CASSRDRLDYGYTF.

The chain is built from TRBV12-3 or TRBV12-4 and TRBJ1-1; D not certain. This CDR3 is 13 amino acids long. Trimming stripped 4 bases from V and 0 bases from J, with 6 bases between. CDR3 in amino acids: CASSSILNTEAFF. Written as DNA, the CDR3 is TGTGCCAGCAGTTCTATATTGAACACTGAAGCTTTCTTT.

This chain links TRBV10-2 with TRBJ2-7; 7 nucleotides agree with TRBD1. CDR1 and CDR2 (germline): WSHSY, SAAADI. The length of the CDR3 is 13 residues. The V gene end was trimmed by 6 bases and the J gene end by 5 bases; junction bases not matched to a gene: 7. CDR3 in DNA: TGCGCCAGCAGGGCCGACAGGGTAGACGAGCAGTACTTC. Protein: CASRADRVDEQYF.

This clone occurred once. The DNA for the CDR3 is TGCGCCAGCAGCCCCGAAGGGTACGAGCAGTACTTC. It encodes CASSPEGYEQYF. The J gene is TRBJ2-7, the V gene TRBV5-1; D unclear. CDR3 length equals 12 residues. Germline V gene data show CDR1 as SGHRS and CDR2 as YFSETQ. The V end lost 4 bases, the J end lost 4 bases, and 9 bases lay between the germline ends.

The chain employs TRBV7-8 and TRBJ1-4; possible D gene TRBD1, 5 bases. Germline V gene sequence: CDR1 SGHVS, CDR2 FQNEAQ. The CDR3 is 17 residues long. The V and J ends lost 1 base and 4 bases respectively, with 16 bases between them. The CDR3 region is CASSLGAGARGNEKLFF. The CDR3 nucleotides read TGTGCCAGCAGCTTAGGAGCTGGGGCACGTGGTAATGAAAAACTGTTTTTT.

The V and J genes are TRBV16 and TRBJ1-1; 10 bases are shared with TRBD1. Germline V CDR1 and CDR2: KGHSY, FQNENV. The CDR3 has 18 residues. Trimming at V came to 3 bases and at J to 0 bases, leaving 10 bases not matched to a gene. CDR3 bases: TGTGCCAGCAGCCACAATCTCAGCGGGACAGGGGTGAACACTGAAGCTTTCTTT. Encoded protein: CASSHNLSGTGVNTEAFF.

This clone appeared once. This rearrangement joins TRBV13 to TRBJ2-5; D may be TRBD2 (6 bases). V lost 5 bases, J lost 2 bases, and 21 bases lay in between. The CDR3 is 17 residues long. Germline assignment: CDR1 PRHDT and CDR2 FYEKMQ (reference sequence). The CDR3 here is CASSALGFSGVQETQYF. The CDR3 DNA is TGTGCCAGCAGCGCGCTGGGCTTTAGCGGTGTTCAAGAGACCCAGTACTTC.

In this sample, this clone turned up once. The CDR3 here is CATSRESQGIYGYTF. The CDR3 DNA reads TGTGCCACCAGCAGAGAATCACAGGGAATCTATGGCTACACCTTC. V is TRBV15 and J is TRBJ1-2; tentative D call: TRBD1 (6 bases). Germline V lookup: CDR1 LNHNV, CDR2 YYDKDF (reference sequence). V lost 0 bases and J 4 bases, leaving 12 bases between the germline ends. The CDR3 spans 15 residues.

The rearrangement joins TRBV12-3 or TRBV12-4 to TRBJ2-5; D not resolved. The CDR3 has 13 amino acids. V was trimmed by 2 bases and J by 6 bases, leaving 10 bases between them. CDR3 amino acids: CASSLSVSKTQYF. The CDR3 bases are TGTGCCAGCAGTTTATCAGTGAGCAAGACCCAGTACTTC.

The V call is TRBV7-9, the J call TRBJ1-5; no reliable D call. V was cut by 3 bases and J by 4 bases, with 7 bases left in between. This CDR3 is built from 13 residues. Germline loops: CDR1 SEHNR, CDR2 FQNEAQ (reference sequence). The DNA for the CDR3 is TGTGCCAGCAGCTTTAGCAGTAATCAGCCCCAGCATTTT. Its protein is CASSFSSNQPQHF.

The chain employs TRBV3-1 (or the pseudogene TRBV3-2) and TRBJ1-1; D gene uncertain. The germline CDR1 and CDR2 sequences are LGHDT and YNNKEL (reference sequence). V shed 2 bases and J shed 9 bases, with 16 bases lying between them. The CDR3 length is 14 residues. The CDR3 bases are TGTGCCAGCAGCCAAATGAGTAGCGTCTCGCAAGCTTTCTTT. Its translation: CASSQMSSVSQAFF.

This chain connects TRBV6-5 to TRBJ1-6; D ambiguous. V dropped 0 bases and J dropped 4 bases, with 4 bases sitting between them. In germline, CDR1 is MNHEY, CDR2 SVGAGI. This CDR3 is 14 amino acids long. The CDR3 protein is CASSYSLYNSPLHF. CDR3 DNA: TGTGCCAGCAGTTACTCGCTTTATAATTCACCCCTCCACTTT.

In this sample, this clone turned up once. CDR3 sequence (DNA): TGTGCCAGCAGCCAAGGCGGGGGACTAGCGGGAGGCATCCAAGAGACCCAGTACTTC. Translating it yields CASSQGGGLAGGIQETQYF. This chain connects TRBV14 to TRBJ2-5, with 15 positions matching TRBD2. Unmatched junction bases numbered 7, after V lost 1 base and J lost 1 base. Germline V gene lookup returns CDR1 SGHDN and CDR2 FVKESK. CDR3 length: 19 amino acids.

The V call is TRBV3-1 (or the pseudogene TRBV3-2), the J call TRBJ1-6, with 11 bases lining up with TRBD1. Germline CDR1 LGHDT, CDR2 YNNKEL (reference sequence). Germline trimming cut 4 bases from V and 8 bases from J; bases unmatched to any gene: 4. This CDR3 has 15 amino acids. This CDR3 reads CASSPGQGAYSPLHF. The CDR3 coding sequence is TGTGCCAGCAGCCCTGGACAGGGGGCATATTCACCCCTCCACTTT.

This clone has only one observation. CDR3 protein: CASSRQENQPQHF. For the CDR3, the DNA is TGTGCCAGCAGTCGACAGGAGAATCAGCCCCAGCATTTT. J is TRBJ1-5 and V is TRBV12-3 or TRBV12-4, with D perhaps TRBD1 (6 bases). V lost 5 bases, J lost 4 bases, and 9 bases lay in between. This CDR3 has 13 amino acids.

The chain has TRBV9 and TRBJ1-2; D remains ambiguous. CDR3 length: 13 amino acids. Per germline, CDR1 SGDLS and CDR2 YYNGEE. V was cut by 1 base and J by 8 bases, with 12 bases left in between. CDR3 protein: CASSVLTAGGYTF. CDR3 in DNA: TGTGCCAGCAGCGTATTAACGGCTGGGGGCTACACCTTC.

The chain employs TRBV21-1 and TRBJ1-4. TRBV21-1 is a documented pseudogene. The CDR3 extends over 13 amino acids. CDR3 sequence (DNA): TGTGCCAGCAGGGATGACGGAAATGAAAAACTGTTTTTT. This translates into CASRDDGNEKLFF.

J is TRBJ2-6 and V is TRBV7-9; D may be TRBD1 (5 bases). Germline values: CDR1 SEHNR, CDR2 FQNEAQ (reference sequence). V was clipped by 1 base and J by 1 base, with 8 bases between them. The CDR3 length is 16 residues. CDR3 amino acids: CASSLVAGSGANVLTF. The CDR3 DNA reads TGTGCCAGCAGCTTAGTAGCAGGGTCTGGGGCCAACGTCCTGACTTTC.

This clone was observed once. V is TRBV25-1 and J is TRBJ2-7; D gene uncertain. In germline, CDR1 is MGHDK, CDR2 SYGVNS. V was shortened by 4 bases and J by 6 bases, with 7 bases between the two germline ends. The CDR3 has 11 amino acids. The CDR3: CASSGGVEQYF. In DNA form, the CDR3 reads TGTGCCAGCAGTGGTGGGGTCGAGCAGTACTTC.

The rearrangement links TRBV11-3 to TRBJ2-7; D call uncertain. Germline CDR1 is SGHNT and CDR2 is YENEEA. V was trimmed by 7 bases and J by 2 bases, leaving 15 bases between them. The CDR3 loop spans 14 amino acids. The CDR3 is CASKVSSNAYEQYF. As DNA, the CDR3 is TGTGCCAGCAAGGTCAGTAGTAATGCCTACGAGCAGTACTTC.

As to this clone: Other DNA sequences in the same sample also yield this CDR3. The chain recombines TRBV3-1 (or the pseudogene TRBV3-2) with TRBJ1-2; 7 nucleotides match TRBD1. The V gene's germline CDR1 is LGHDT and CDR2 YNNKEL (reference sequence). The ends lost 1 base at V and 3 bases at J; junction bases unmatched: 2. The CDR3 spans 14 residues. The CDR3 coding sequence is TGTGCCAGCAGCCAAGGCACAGGGGACTATGGCTACACCTTC. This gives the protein CASSQGTGDYGYTF.

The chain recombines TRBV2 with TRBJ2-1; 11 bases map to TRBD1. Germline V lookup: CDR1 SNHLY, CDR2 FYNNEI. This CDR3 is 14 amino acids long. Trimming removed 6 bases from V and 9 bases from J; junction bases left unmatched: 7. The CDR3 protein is CASRVGQGVGEQFF. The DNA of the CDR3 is TGTGCCAGCAGGGTGGGACAGGGGGTCGGTGAGCAGTTCTTC.

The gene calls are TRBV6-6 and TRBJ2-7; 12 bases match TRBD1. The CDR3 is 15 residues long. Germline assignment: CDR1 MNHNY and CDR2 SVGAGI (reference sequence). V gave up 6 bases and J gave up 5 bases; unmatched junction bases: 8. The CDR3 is CASRSPGQGANEQYF. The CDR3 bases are TGTGCCAGCAGGTCACCGGGACAGGGGGCCAACGAGCAGTACTTC.

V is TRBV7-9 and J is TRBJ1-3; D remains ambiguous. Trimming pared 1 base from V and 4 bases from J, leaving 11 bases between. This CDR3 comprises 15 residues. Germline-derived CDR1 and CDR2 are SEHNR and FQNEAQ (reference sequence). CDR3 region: CASSLGTMGGNTIYF. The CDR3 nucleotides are TGTGCCAGCAGCTTAGGGACCATGGGGGGAAACACCATATATTTT. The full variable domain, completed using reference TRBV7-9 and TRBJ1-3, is DTGVSQNPRHKITKRGQNVTFRCDPISEHNRLYWYRQTLGQGPEFLTYFQNEAQLEKSRLLSDRFSAERPKGSFSTLEIQRTEQGDSAMYLCASSLGTMGGNTIYFGEGSWLTVV.

The CDR3 DNA reads as TGTGCCAGAAGCTTTTCCCTAAGGACAGGGGTATATGGCTACACCTTC. It specifies CARSFSLRTGVYGYTF. V and J are TRBV5-3 and TRBJ1-2; 9 bases fit TRBD1. TRBV5-3 is identified as an open reading frame with a role that is uncertain. V shed 2 bases and J 5 bases; nucleotides not matched to a gene: 10. The CDR3 consists of 16 residues.